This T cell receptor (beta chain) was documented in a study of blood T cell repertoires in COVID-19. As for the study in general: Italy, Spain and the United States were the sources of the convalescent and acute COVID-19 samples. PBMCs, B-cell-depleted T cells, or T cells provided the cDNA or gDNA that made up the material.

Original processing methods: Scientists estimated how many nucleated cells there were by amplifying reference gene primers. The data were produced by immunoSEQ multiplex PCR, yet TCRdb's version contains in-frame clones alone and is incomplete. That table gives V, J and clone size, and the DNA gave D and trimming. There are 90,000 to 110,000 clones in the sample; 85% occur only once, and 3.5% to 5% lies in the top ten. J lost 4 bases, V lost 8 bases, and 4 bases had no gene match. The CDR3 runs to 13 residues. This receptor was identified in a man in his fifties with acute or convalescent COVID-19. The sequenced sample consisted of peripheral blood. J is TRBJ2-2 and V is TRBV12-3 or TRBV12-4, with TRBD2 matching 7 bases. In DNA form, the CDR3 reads TGTGCCAGCCAGCGGGGTAGCACCGGGGAGCTGTTTTTT. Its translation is CASQRGSTGELFF.